Below are 24 T cell receptor beta chains sequenced from a single sample in a study of human T cells and chemical hapten exposure. TCRdb analysed the RACE reads with MiXCR anew, one entry per CDR3 protein. This table holds around 340,000 distinct CDR3 sequences, around 7% found once. Time point meaning: patch test 1, 2 weeks after DPC sensitization. Treatment here: therapeutic diphenylcyclopropenone sensitization with weekly scalp DPC. The material was whole blood, obtained in connection with sensitization to the hapten diphenylcyclopropenone (DPC). The receptor source for this set is a woman under 30 with alopecia areata. Some clones in this sample may be carry-over from other donors' samples.

V is TRBV4-2 and J is TRBJ1-3; tentative D call: TRBD1 (5 bases). Germline assignment: CDR1 LGHNA and CDR2 YNFKEQ. The length of the CDR3 is 16 residues. The ends were cut back, 0 bases at V and 7 bases at J, with 16 bases in the middle. The DNA of the CDR3 is TGTGCCAGCAGCCAAGAAGGAGGGGTAGCTTGGAACACCATATATTTT. Protein sequence: CASSQEGGVAWNTIYF.

This rearrangement joins TRBV3-1 to TRBJ2-2; perhaps TRBD1 as D (6 bases). CDR3 size: 15 residues. Per the germline V gene, CDR1 is LGHDT and CDR2 is YNNKEL (reference sequence). The V end was cut by 4 bases, the J end by 5 bases, with 14 bases between. The CDR3 DNA is TGTGCCAGCAGCCCCCCAGGGGTAGGGACCGGGGAGCTGTTTTTT. Translated: CASSPPGVGTGELFF.

Points on this clonotype: A much larger clone differs from this one at a single base, so this may be a read error. The rearrangement links TRBV28 to TRBJ1-1, with D possibly being TRBD1 (5 bases). The V end was cut by 6 bases, the J end by 3 bases, with 8 bases between. CDR1 is MDHEN, CDR2 SYDVKM, per germline. The CDR3 has 12 amino acids. CDR3 loop: CASSIGDTEAFF. Written as DNA, the CDR3 is TGTGCCAGCAGCATAGGGGACACTGAAGCTTTCTTT.

V gene TRBV10-3 combines with J gene TRBJ2-7; 7 positions agree with TRBD1. Germline V lookup: CDR1 ENHRY, CDR2 SYGVKD. The CDR3 loop spans 15 amino acids. The V segment lost 6 bases and the J segment 3 bases; nucleotides outside the gene matches: 11. This chain's CDR3 is CAISYKGQTNYEQYF. CDR3 bases: TGTGCCATCAGCTATAAGGGACAGACGAACTACGAGCAGTACTTC.

This clonotype appeared many times. The chain couples TRBV20-1 to TRBJ2-7; maybe TRBD1 (6 bases). The germline gives CDR1 DFQATT, CDR2 SNEGSKA (reference sequence). Trimming took off 3 bases at V and 3 bases at J, with 15 bases between the two ends. The CDR3 loop spans 14 amino acids. CDR3: CSARGTTWGYEQYF. CDR3 DNA sequence: TGCAGTGCTAGGGGGACAACATGGGGCTACGAGCAGTACTTC.

This clonotype occurred many times. V is TRBV11-3 and J is TRBJ2-3; D is perhaps TRBD2 (6 bases). Trimming took off 5 bases at V and 11 bases at J, with 20 bases between the two ends. Germline values: CDR1 SGHNT, CDR2 YENEEA. The CDR3 totals 14 residues. Here the CDR3 reads CASSEDNQPEGQYF. As DNA, the CDR3 is TGTGCCAGCAGCGAGGACAACCAGCCGGAGGGGCAGTATTTT.

This clonotype was counted a few times. This sequence joins TRBV6-6 and TRBJ2-3; unclear D gene. V was cut by 2 bases and J by 6 bases, with 18 bases left in between. The CDR3 covers 16 residues. CDR1 and CDR2 (germline): MNHNY, SVGAGI (reference sequence). CDR3 bases: TGTGCCAGCAGTTACGGTATGACATCGACCCTCGATACGCAGTATTTT. This gives the protein CASSYGMTSTLDTQYF.

J is TRBJ1-6 and V is TRBV6-2 or TRBV6-3; D unclear. Trimming cost V 6 bases and J 6 bases, with 12 bases left between them. This CDR3 is 14 amino acids long. The germline V gene has CDR1 MNHEY and CDR2 SVGEGT. Written as DNA, the CDR3 is TGTGCCAGCAGCCAGCCCGGAGGTAATTCACCCCTCCACTTT. It yields the protein CASSQPGGNSPLHF.

The chain links TRBV20-1 to TRBJ2-7, with TRBD2 matching 7 bases. The V gene's germline CDR1 is DFQATT and CDR2 SNEGSKA (reference sequence). The trim removed 4 bases at V and 1 base at J, leaving 7 bases unmatched. The CDR3 loop spans 14 amino acids. The CDR3 reads CSAIRPGGSYEQYF. CDR3 in DNA: TGCAGTGCTATTCGACCGGGAGGATCCTACGAGCAGTACTTC.

In its sample, this clonotype was seen many times. This chain links TRBV6-1 with TRBJ1-1; 7 bases are a match to TRBD1. Losses at the gene ends were 6 bases for V and 2 bases for J; bases not matched to a gene: 6. Per germline, CDR1 MNHNS and CDR2 SASEGT. The CDR3 sequence is 14 residues long. The CDR3 is CASRARDSNTEAFF. The CDR3 DNA sequence: TGTGCCAGCAGGGCGAGGGACAGTAACACTGAAGCTTTCTTT.

This clonotype was seen repeatedly, ten times or more. The rearrangement links TRBV3-1 to TRBJ1-1; the D gene is possibly TRBD1 (5 bases). V shed 3 bases and J shed 1 base, with 9 bases lying between them. Germline V CDR1 and CDR2: LGHDT, YNNKEL (reference sequence). The CDR3 loop spans 14 amino acids. CDR3 DNA: TGTGCCAGCAGCCAGGGGGTTTCGAACACTGAAGCTTTCTTT. This sequence encodes CASSQGVSNTEAFF.

This clonotype has a count of ten or more. The V gene is TRBV6-6, the J gene TRBJ2-3; 9 nucleotides align to TRBD2. Trimming took 8 bases from V and 3 from J; bases not matched to a gene: 9. This CDR3 contains 15 residues. Germline lookup yields CDR1 MNHNY and CDR2 SVGAGI (reference sequence). In nucleotides, the CDR3 is TGTGCCAGCCTTTTCGGACTAGCGAGTACAGATACGCAGTATTTT. Residues: CASLFGLASTDTQYF.

The sample holds a few counts of this clonotype. The V call is TRBV27, the J call TRBJ2-5; D gene unclear. CDR1 MNHEY and CDR2 SMNVEV come from the germline V gene (reference sequence). V was trimmed by 5 bases and J by 7 bases, leaving 20 bases between them. This CDR3 has 15 amino acids. The DNA of the CDR3 is TGTGCCAGCAGTCTCTCCGGGTCTACGACGGGGACCCAGTACTTC. Amino acids: CASSLSGSTTGTQYF.

V usage is TRBV12-3 or TRBV12-4 and J usage is TRBJ2-3; D may be TRBD2 (6 bases). V was pared by 3 bases and J by 2 bases, with 12 bases between. The CDR3 has 15 residues. CDR3 protein: CASSLAAGFTDTQYF. For the CDR3, the DNA is TGTGCCAGCAGTTTGGCGGCGGGGTTCACAGATACGCAGTATTTT.

In this sample, this clonotype turned up many times. The gene calls are TRBV6-6 and TRBJ2-7, with D maybe TRBD2 (6 bases). Trimming removed 5 bases from V and 0 bases from J, with 14 bases in between. Germline V lookup: CDR1 MNHNY, CDR2 SVGAGI (reference sequence). CDR3 length: 15 amino acids. For the CDR3, the DNA is TGTGCCAGCAGTCCTACCGGGGGAAGCTCCTACGAGCAGTACTTC. It translates to CASSPTGGSSYEQYF.

The V and J genes are TRBV6-2 or TRBV6-3 and TRBJ2-1, with a possible D match to TRBD2 (7 bases). Trimming took 7 bases from V and 6 from J, leaving 19 bases between them. CDR3 size: 15 residues. In germline, CDR1 is MNHEY, CDR2 SVGEGT. Here the CDR3 DNA reads TGTGCCAGCACTAATGGGGGGGGGCCCAGCAATGAGCAGTTCTTC. Translation gives CASTNGGGPSNEQFF.

This clonotype came up many times. The genes are TRBV7-3 and TRBJ2-2; possibly TRBD1 for D (6 bases). The CDR3 contains 15 residues. Per the germline V gene, CDR1 is SGHTA and CDR2 is FQGTGA. Trimming left V 5 bases short and J 4 bases short, with 14 bases between. CDR3: CASSPTGPGTGELFF. In DNA form, the CDR3 reads TGTGCCAGCAGCCCAACAGGGCCGGGCACCGGGGAGCTGTTTTTT.

This clonotype has only a few counts. This rearrangement joins TRBV4-3 to TRBJ2-7; possibly TRBD2 for D (7 bases). CDR1 and CDR2 from the germline V gene are LGHNA and YSLEER. The CDR3 contains 15 residues. V lost 0 bases to trimming and J lost 4 bases, with 13 bases between them. The CDR3 nucleotides read TGCGCCAGCAGCCAAGATTTCGGGGGGCGGTACGAGCAGTACTTC. Amino acid sequence: CASSQDFGGRYEQYF.

This clonotype was counted ten times or more. The chain combines TRBV20-1 with TRBJ1-2; 8 bases are shared with TRBD1. The CDR3 has 12 amino acids. V was clipped by 5 bases and J by 4 bases; unmatched bases: 3. Germline CDR1 is DFQATT and CDR2 is SNEGSKA (reference sequence). This chain's CDR3 is CSAEDRVYGYTF. In DNA, the CDR3 is TGCAGTGCTGAGGACAGGGTCTATGGCTACACCTTC.

The V and J genes are TRBV6-1 and TRBJ1-6; D remains unclear. Germline V gene data show CDR1 as MNHNS and CDR2 as SASEGT. Trimming took off 2 bases at V and 7 bases at J, with 18 bases between the two ends. The CDR3 length is 17 residues. The CDR3 here is CASSESADPNGNSPLHF. CDR3 sequence (DNA): TGTGCCAGCAGTGAATCAGCGGACCCCAACGGGAATTCACCCCTCCACTTT.

This clonotype was detected many times. The chain couples TRBV7-2 to TRBJ2-2; D perhaps matches TRBD1 (5 bases). There are 15 residues in the CDR3. V dropped 2 bases and J dropped 0 bases, with 7 bases sitting between them. In germline, CDR1 is SGHTA, CDR2 FQGNSA. CDR3 amino acids: CASSLRQSNTGELFF. CDR3 bases: TGTGCCAGCAGCTTACGACAGTCGAACACCGGGGAGCTGTTTTTT.

This clonotype was counted many times. The rearrangement links TRBV18 to TRBJ2-3; 8 nucleotides line up with TRBD1. Germline assignment: CDR1 KGHSH and CDR2 LQKENI. The CDR3 consists of 14 residues. V lost 4 bases to trimming and J lost 7 bases; unmatched junction nucleotides: 7. In nucleotides, the CDR3 is TGTGCCAGCTCACTGGACAGGGAGGCTAATACGCAGTATTTT. It yields the protein CASSLDREANTQYF.

This clonotype was detected a few times. J is TRBJ1-1 and V is TRBV6-6; no definite D call. The CDR3 contains 13 residues. The germline gives CDR1 MNHNY, CDR2 SVGAGI (reference sequence). V was shortened by 4 bases and J by 0 bases, with 6 bases between the two germline ends. The CDR3 loop reads CASSFPMNTEAFF. In DNA form, the CDR3 reads TGTGCCAGCAGTTTCCCGATGAACACTGAAGCTTTCTTT.

At least ten counts were recorded for this clonotype. The gene calls are TRBV12-3 or TRBV12-4 and TRBJ2-7; D remains ambiguous. The V and J ends lost 4 bases and 2 bases respectively, with 6 bases between them. The CDR3 extends over 12 amino acids. CDR3 DNA sequence: TGTGCCAGCAGTTCTCCTACCTACGAGCAGTACTTC. It is translated as CASSSPTYEQYF.